Shown below are 15 T cell receptor beta chains from a single sample sequenced in a study of blood T cell repertoires in COVID-19. This table comes from immunoSEQ multiplex PCR, and its TCRdb copy is limited to in-frame clones, with some not included. The table has 300,000 to 400,000 clones, about 93% seen once. The sequencing sample was made of peripheral blood. These receptors were taken from a woman aged 18-29 years who had recovered from COVID-19.

J is TRBJ1-2 and V is TRBV6-5, with D possibly being TRBD1 (5 bases). Germline CDR1 MNHEY, CDR2 SVGAGI. This CDR3 comprises 14 residues. The V end lost 2 bases, the J end lost 4 bases, and 11 bases lay between the germline ends. CDR3 residues: CASSYGGTSYGYTF. Here the CDR3 DNA reads TGTGCCAGCAGTTACGGGGGGACCAGCTATGGCTACACCTTC.

In its sample, this clone was seen once. The J gene is TRBJ2-5, the V gene TRBV3-1 (or the pseudogene TRBV3-2); 11 nucleotides align to TRBD2. V lost 3 bases to trimming and J lost 5 bases; unmatched junction nucleotides: 8. The germline V gene encodes CDR1 LGHDT and CDR2 YNNKEL (reference sequence). This CDR3 has 16 residues. For the CDR3, the DNA is TGTGCCAGCAGCCAGGGTAGCGGGGGGGGAAGGGAGACCCAGTACTTC. It translates to CASSQGSGGGRETQYF.

The V call is TRBV24-1, the J call TRBJ2-3; D perhaps matches TRBD2 (6 bases). In germline, CDR1 is KGHDR, CDR2 SFDVKD. V was pared by 3 bases and J by 2 bases, with 14 bases between. The CDR3 sequence is 16 residues long. CDR3 sequence reads: CATSDLGGGNTDTQYF. The CDR3 bases are TGTGCCACCAGTGATCTGGGGGGAGGCAACACAGATACGCAGTATTTT.

This clone has just one count. The chain employs TRBV11-2 and TRBJ1-2; tentatively, D is TRBD1 (6 bases). V lost 0 bases to trimming and J lost 7 bases, with 21 bases between them. The CDR3 loop spans 17 amino acids. Germline values: CDR1 SGHAT, CDR2 FQNNGV. The CDR3 sequence is CASSLDRVAGAGGGYTF. Written as DNA, the CDR3 is TGTGCCAGCAGCTTAGATCGTGTGGCGGGGGCCGGAGGTGGCTACACCTTC.

The sample holds many counts of this clone. The DNA of the CDR3 is TGTGCCAGCAGTTCCGGGACAGTCCAGCCCCAGCATTTT. Its translation is CASSSGTVQPQHF. The chain is built from TRBV27 and TRBJ1-5; 7 nucleotides agree with TRBD1. Per germline, CDR1 MNHEY and CDR2 SMNVEV (reference sequence). V lost 4 bases and J lost 7; bases outside the gene matches: 4. This CDR3 region has 13 residues.

CDR3 coding DNA: TGTGCCACCAGCAGAAGGGGGCAGGGCAATCAGCCCCAGCATTTT. Amino acids: CATSRRGQGNQPQHF. V gene TRBV15 combines with J gene TRBJ1-5, with TRBD1 matching over 7 bases. CDR3 length equals 15 residues. The junction had 3 bases not matched to a gene; V was cut back by 2 bases and J by 2 bases. The germline V gene has CDR1 LNHNV and CDR2 YYDKDF (reference sequence).

V is TRBV7-2 and J is TRBJ2-2; TRBD1 is a possible D gene (7 bases). From germline, CDR1 is SGHTA and CDR2 FQGNSA. This CDR3 is built from 15 residues. V was shortened by 3 bases and J by 5 bases, with 13 bases between the two germline ends. The CDR3 DNA follows: TGTGCCAGCAGCTTCCAGGGGGGTAGGACCGGGGAGCTGTTTTTT. As protein: CASSFQGGRTGELFF.

This chain connects TRBV2 to TRBJ1-1; D is uncertain. The CDR3 is 15 residues long. The ends were cut back, 7 bases at V and 0 bases at J, with 15 bases in the middle. The germline gives CDR1 SNHLY, CDR2 FYNNEI. The CDR3 is CASIVPAGMNTEAFF. Here the CDR3 DNA reads TGTGCCAGCATCGTCCCAGCGGGCATGAACACTGAAGCTTTCTTT.

The rearrangement links TRBV21-1 to TRBJ2-7; the D segment call TRBD1 is taken from the table without a DNA check. TRBV21-1 is tagged as a pseudogene. The CDR3 is 15 residues long. The CDR3 spells CASSTRDRVEGEQYV. The CDR3 bases are TGTGCCAGCAGCACTCGGGACAGGGTGGAAGGCGAGCAGTACGTC.

The chain is built from TRBV7-9 and TRBJ1-6, with 8 nucleotides matching TRBD1. This CDR3 spans 17 amino acids. The V gene end was trimmed by 5 bases and the J gene end by 8 bases; junction bases not matched to a gene: 14. Per germline, CDR1 SEHNR and CDR2 FQNEAQ (reference sequence). The CDR3 spells CASSTQTGVERDSPLHF. For the CDR3, the DNA is TGTGCCAGCAGCACGCAGACAGGGGTTGAGAGGGATTCACCCCTCCACTTT.

This clone was seen just once. The chain is built from TRBV18 and TRBJ1-3; possible D gene TRBD1, 6 bases. This CDR3 has 16 amino acids. Germline V gene lookup returns CDR1 KGHSH and CDR2 LQKENI. V lost 2 bases, J lost 0 bases, and 11 bases lay in between. The CDR3 spells CASSPIRGDSGNTIYF. The CDR3, as DNA: TGTGCCAGCTCACCAATCAGGGGAGACTCTGGAAACACCATATATTTT.

The genes are TRBV30 and TRBJ1-1; a weak D match, TRBD1 (5 bases). V dropped 2 bases and J dropped 4 bases, with 17 bases sitting between them. The germline gives CDR1 GTSNPN, CDR2 SVGIG (reference sequence). This CDR3 is built from 15 residues. The CDR3 here is CAWSKPAGLTTEAFF. The CDR3, as DNA: TGTGCCTGGAGTAAACCTGCAGGGTTGACCACTGAAGCTTTCTTT.

The chain carries TRBV11-3 and TRBJ2-7, with 7 bases identical to TRBD1. Trimming cost V 2 bases and J 6 bases; bases outside gene matches: 4. CDR1 is SGHNT and CDR2 is YENEEA in the germline V gene. The CDR3 covers 13 residues. The CDR3 reads CASSLRTGREQYV. The CDR3 coding sequence is TGTGCCAGCAGCTTAAGGACAGGTCGCGAGCAGTACGTC.

The rearrangement uses TRBV27 and TRBJ1-4; D possibly corresponds to TRBD1 (6 bases). Trimming cost V 6 bases and J 0 bases, with 11 bases left between them. CDR3 size: 15 residues. Germline CDR1 MNHEY, CDR2 SMNVEV (reference sequence). The CDR3 DNA reads as TGTGCCAGCAGAGGGGGGGAGACAACTAATGAAAAACTGTTTTTT. It encodes CASRGGETTNEKLFF. Variable domain in full (rest from reference TRBV27 and TRBJ1-4): EAQVTQNPRYLITVTGKKLTVTCSQNMNHEYMSWYRQDPGLGLRQIYYSMNVEVTDKGDVPEGYKVSRKEKRNFPLILESPSPNQTSLYFCASRGGETTNEKLFFGSGTQLSVL.

The V gene is TRBV6-5, the J gene TRBJ1-1, with D possibly being TRBD1 (6 bases). Trimming removed 6 bases from V and 0 bases from J, with 11 bases in between. The germline V gene has CDR1 MNHEY and CDR2 SVGAGI. CDR3 length: 14 residues. CDR3 amino acids: CASRGGLLNTEAFF. The CDR3 nucleotides are TGTGCCAGCAGAGGGGGTCTCCTGAACACTGAAGCTTTCTTT.